Sequencing of this T cell receptor beta chain was carried out in a study of T cells in localized non-small cell lung cancer. Sequenced by immunoSEQ multiplex PCR; TCRdb stores in-frame clones only, minus some. The table has roughly 30,000 clones, about 88% seen once. Comments on this clone: The antigen remains unidentified.

The study's findings and limits: Without multi-region sequencing, intratumor heterogeneity could not be excluded. A median of 57 of the top 100 tumor clones appeared in adjacent lung, which was paired and uninvolved.

Sequencing was performed on peripheral blood, taken before any cancer treatment. The receptor was isolated from a female donor over 55 with stage I lung adenocarcinoma.

CDR3 amino acids: CASSPGLADTQYF. The CDR3 DNA sequence: TGTGCCAGCAGTCCCGGACTAGCGGATACGCAGTATTTT. The chain is built from TRBV2 and TRBJ2-3, with 9 bases that match TRBD2. Per germline, CDR1 SNHLY and CDR2 FYNNEI. Trimming took 5 bases from V and 6 from J; bases not matched to a gene: 3. The CDR3 consists of 13 residues.